This note documents a single T cell receptor (beta chain) sequence. This record comes from a study of blood T cells in healthy people across ages. CDR1 and CDR2 (germline): SGHAT, FQNNGV. This CDR3 contains 16 residues. Trimming left V 1 base short and J 1 base short, with 11 bases between. A sample-barcoded 5' primer and a J-beta primer mix were used in a second PCR of about 6 to 11 cycles. TCRdb reprocessed the 5' RACE reads with MiXCR, giving one entry per CDR3 protein. Of over 1,200,000 distinct CDR3 sequences in the sample, 59% were seen once. The J gene is TRBJ2-1, the V gene TRBV11-2; TRBD2 might be the D (6 bases). This receptor was taken from a man aged 18-30 years in good health. Specimen: blood. The CDR3 loop is CASSLVPGESYNEQFF. CDR3 bases: TGTGCCAGCAGCTTAGTGCCGGGGGAGTCCTACAATGAGCAGTTCTTC.